Following are 15 T cell receptor beta chains from one sample sequenced in a study of T cell responses to AZD1222 COVID-19 vaccine. Some clones are missing from TCRdb's copy, which holds only in-frame ones; the method was immunoSEQ multiplex PCR. The table records approximately 180,000 clones, about 87% of them present only once. The source was peripheral blood, collected 28 days after the second dose of the MenACWY control vaccine. The receptors stem from an adult who received the MenACWY meningococcal vaccine as a control.

The rearrangement uses TRBV6-2 or TRBV6-3 and TRBJ2-7; D is perhaps TRBD1 (6 bases). CDR1 is MNHEY and CDR2 is SVGEGT in the germline V gene. Trimming cost V 5 bases and J 1 base, with 18 bases left between them. The CDR3 is 16 residues long. Here the CDR3 reads CASSPQGTALSYEQYF. Written as DNA, the CDR3 is TGTGCCAGCAGTCCCCAGGGGACGGCACTTTCCTACGAGCAGTACTTC.

The DNA for the CDR3 is TGTGCCAGCAGCGCCAGGGACGGCTACACCTTC. Translation: CASSARDGYTF. The chain links TRBV9 to TRBJ1-2; D may be TRBD1 (5 bases). Trimming shortened V by 3 bases and J by 8 bases, and 8 bases separated the two germline ends. This CDR3 has 11 residues. Germline lookup yields CDR1 SGDLS and CDR2 YYNGEE.

The chain employs TRBV10-3 and TRBJ2-5, with TRBD1 matching over 11 bases. Germline trimming cut 6 bases from V and 2 bases from J; bases unmatched to any gene: 8. This CDR3 region has 16 residues. The germline V gene has CDR1 ENHRY and CDR2 SYGVKD. The chain's CDR3 is CAIRGTGGSGQETQYF. CDR3 nucleotides: TGTGCCATCAGGGGGACAGGGGGTAGTGGACAAGAGACCCAGTACTTC.

V and J are TRBV6-2 or TRBV6-3 and TRBJ1-2; TRBD1 agrees at 7 bases. The length of the CDR3 is 14 residues. Germline assignment: CDR1 MNHEY and CDR2 SVGEGT. The V and J ends lost 2 bases and 1 base, in that order; junction bases with no gene match: 1. The CDR3 protein is CASSYGQVNYGYTF. The DNA of the CDR3 is TGTGCCAGCAGTTACGGACAGGTTAACTATGGCTACACCTTC.

This chain uses TRBV7-8 with TRBJ1-4, with 9 bases lining up with TRBD1. This CDR3 has 14 amino acids. The V segment lost 6 bases and the J segment 6 bases; nucleotides outside the gene matches: 5. The V gene's germline CDR1 is SGHVS and CDR2 FQNEAQ. CDR3 protein: CASSRDRGDEKLFF. In nucleotides, the CDR3 is TGTGCCAGCAGTCGTGACAGGGGGGATGAAAAACTGTTTTTT.

This sequence joins TRBV7-3 and TRBJ1-1; D possibly corresponds to TRBD1 (5 bases). The V and J ends lost 2 bases and 0 bases respectively, with 7 bases between them. CDR1 SGHTA and CDR2 FQGTGA come from the germline V gene. There are 14 residues in the CDR3. CDR3 nucleotides: TGTGCCAGCAGCTTATCAGGGATGAACACTGAAGCTTTCTTT. Protein sequence: CASSLSGMNTEAFF.

The chain uses TRBV24-1 and TRBJ2-3, with D possibly matching TRBD1 (6 bases). V lost 5 bases and J 3 bases, leaving 17 bases between the germline ends. The length of the CDR3 is 16 residues. Per germline, CDR1 KGHDR and CDR2 SFDVKD. As DNA, the CDR3 is TGTGCCACCAGTGCGTGGGCTGGGACAAGAACAGATACGCAGTATTTT. This codes for CATSAWAGTRTDTQYF.

V and J are TRBV5-1 and TRBJ2-5, with D maybe TRBD1 (6 bases). Between the trimmed V and J ends, which lost 0 bases and 3 bases, there was a span of 9 bases. The germline gives CDR1 SGHRS, CDR2 YFSETQ. The CDR3 is 14 amino acids. The CDR3 DNA follows: TGCGCCAGCAGCTTGGCCGCAGGGGAAGAGACCCAGTACTTC. Protein product: CASSLAAGEETQYF.

The gene calls are TRBV29-1 and TRBJ2-5; D may be TRBD1 or TRBD2 (6 bases each). CDR1 and CDR2 from the germline V gene are SQVTM and ANQGSEA. V shed 4 bases and J shed 5 bases, with 14 bases lying between them. The CDR3 is made up of 13 amino acids. The CDR3 sequence: CSVAPGAGETQYF. As DNA, the CDR3 is TGCAGCGTTGCGCCGGGGGCAGGGGAGACCCAGTACTTC.

V usage is TRBV20-1 and J usage is TRBJ1-1, with D tentatively TRBD1 (5 bases). The CDR3 runs 13 residues. CDR1 DFQATT and CDR2 SNEGSKA come from the germline V gene (reference sequence). V was cut by 3 bases and J by 11 bases, with 19 bases left in between. This CDR3 reads CSASDPWGVGAFF. CDR3 coding DNA: TGCAGTGCTAGTGACCCTTGGGGGGTCGGCGCTTTCTTT.

This clone was recorded a few times. The rearrangement links TRBV28 to TRBJ1-2, with 9 bases lining up with TRBD1. Unmatched junction bases numbered 10, after V lost 4 bases and J lost 4 bases. The CDR3 spans 16 residues. Per the germline V gene, CDR1 is MDHEN and CDR2 is SYDVKM. CDR3 region: CASSSKSGTGRYGYTF. The CDR3 DNA reads as TGTGCCAGCAGTTCTAAGTCCGGGACAGGGCGCTATGGCTACACCTTC.

This clone is a singleton in its sample. This chain joins TRBV28 and TRBJ2-7; TRBD1 aligns across 8 bases. Per germline, CDR1 MDHEN and CDR2 SYDVKM. The junction had 7 bases not matched to a gene; V was cut back by 7 bases and J by 2 bases. The CDR3 loop spans 14 amino acids. CDR3 nucleotide sequence: TGTGCCAGCACCCGCCGGGACAGGACCTACGAGCAGTACTTC. Encoded protein: CASTRRDRTYEQYF.

This clone was observed a few times. In nucleotides, the CDR3 is TGTGCCAGCAGTTACAGCTATGCTGGGCTCCTCTATGGCTACACCTTC. The encoded protein is CASSYSYAGLLYGYTF. V and J are TRBV6-5 and TRBJ1-2; D not resolved. V was trimmed by 2 bases and J by 4 bases, leaving 17 bases between them. The CDR3 totals 16 residues. Germline CDR1 is MNHEY and CDR2 is SVGAGI.

This chain links TRBV10-3 with TRBJ1-5; D is possibly TRBD1 (6 bases). V was pared by 10 bases and J by 5 bases, with 21 bases between. CDR1 is ENHRY, CDR2 SYGVKD, per germline. The CDR3 is 15 amino acids. This CDR3 is CATSRRTTGYQPQHF. The CDR3 nucleotides read TGTGCCACTTCCCGGAGAACGACAGGTTATCAGCCCCAGCATTTT.

The sample holds one count of this clone. The chain carries TRBV5-8 and TRBJ1-5, with TRBD1 matching over 11 bases. V lost 2 bases and J lost 4; bases outside the gene matches: 5. Germline V gene lookup returns CDR1 SGHTS and CDR2 YDEGEE. The CDR3 runs 16 residues. The CDR3 reads CASSLSGTGGNQPQHF. DNA for the CDR3: TGTGCCAGCAGCTTATCCGGGACAGGGGGGAATCAGCCCCAGCATTTT.